Below are 21 T cell receptor beta chains sequenced from a single sample in a study of T cells in Graves' hyperthyroidism and ophthalmopathy. The investigators amplified TCR beta CDR3 regions from RNA transcripts. With the HTBI primer set, the TCR CDR3 went through a first round of RT-PCR. TCRdb redid the calling of the multiplex PCR reads with MiXCR, one entry per CDR3 protein. The data show about 37,000 distinct CDR3 sequences, around half seen once. The specimen was blood. Every receptor here comes from a man in his forties or fifties with Graves' ophthalmopathy.

This clonotype was seen many times. The chain links TRBV4-1 to TRBJ2-7, with D maybe TRBD1 (7 bases). V was trimmed by 4 bases and J by 9 bases, leaving 16 bases between them. The CDR3 runs to 13 residues. The germline V gene encodes CDR1 MGHRA and CDR2 YSYEKL. The CDR3 DNA reads TGCGCCAGCAGCCGAGAGATTCAGGGGGGGCAGTACTTC. Translating gives CASSREIQGGQYF.

By frequency in the sample, this clonotype is medium-sized. This chain uses TRBV29-1 with TRBJ2-1; D is uncertain. V lost 0 bases and J lost 1, with 13 bases in between. The germline V gene has CDR1 SQVTM and CDR2 ANQGSEA. The CDR3 covers 16 residues. The CDR3 loop reads CSVEEDGVGSYNEQFF. The CDR3 DNA reads as TGCAGCGTTGAAGAGGACGGAGTAGGATCCTACAATGAGCAGTTCTTC.

The chain employs TRBV20-1 and TRBJ2-6, with 10 bases aligning to TRBD1. V was clipped by 4 bases and J by 11 bases; unmatched bases: 8. Germline V gene lookup returns CDR1 DFQATT and CDR2 SNEGSKA (reference sequence). CDR3 length: 14 amino acids. The CDR3 bases are TGCAGTGCTACCCCAGGGACAGGGGTCGACGTCCTGACTTTC. Translating gives CSATPGTGVDVLTF.

This clonotype was counted once. This chain uses TRBV29-1 with TRBJ2-1, with D possibly TRBD2 on 6 matching bases. The CDR3 runs 12 residues. V was clipped by 5 bases and J by 10 bases, with 15 bases between them. The germline V gene encodes CDR1 SQVTM and CDR2 ANQGSEA. The CDR3 loop is CSVREAGGEQFF. CDR3 DNA sequence: TGCAGCGTTAGGGAGGCGGGCGGGGAGCAGTTCTTC.

This clonotype has a single count. This sequence joins TRBV5-1 and TRBJ2-2; the D call may be TRBD1 or TRBD2 (7 bases each). This CDR3 spans 16 amino acids. V lost 0 bases, J lost 7 bases, and 16 bases lay in between. The germline gives CDR1 SGHRS, CDR2 YFSETQ. The DNA of the CDR3 is TGCGCCAGCAGCTTGGAGGGGGCGGGAGCTGGCGGGGAGCTGTTTTTT. This translates into CASSLEGAGAGGELFF.

Ten or more counts support this clonotype. This chain connects TRBV5-8 to TRBJ1-3; 7 bases map to TRBD1. This CDR3 region has 15 residues. Germline V gene sequence: CDR1 SGHTS, CDR2 YDEGEE. V lost 0 bases, J lost 2 bases, and 2 bases stayed unmatched. Written as DNA, the CDR3 is TGTGCCAGCAGCTTGGCCGGGACAGCTGGAAACACCATATATTTT. Its translation is CASSLAGTAGNTIYF.

The genes are TRBV3-1 and TRBJ2-7; perhaps TRBD1 as D (6 bases). The CDR3 spans 13 residues. V lost 6 bases to trimming and J lost 2 bases, with 11 bases between them. Germline CDR1 is LGHDT and CDR2 is YNNKEL (reference sequence). This CDR3 is CASSAGAAYEQYF. CDR3 DNA: TGTGCCAGCAGTGCAGGGGCTGCCTACGAGCAGTACTTC.

The genes are TRBV20-1 and TRBJ1-6; 9 nucleotides align to TRBD1. V lost 6 bases to trimming and J lost 10 bases; unmatched junction nucleotides: 7. Germline V CDR1 and CDR2: DFQATT, SNEGSKA (reference sequence). The CDR3 length is 13 residues. CDR3 bases: TGCAGTGCCCAGGGACAGGGAAGATCACCCCTCCACTTT. Encoded protein: CSAQGQGRSPLHF.

This clonotype was seen many times. The chain couples TRBV6-6 to TRBJ1-2, with 8 bases identical to TRBD1. V shed 5 bases, J shed 4 bases, and the junction held 9 bases outside the gene matches. The length of the CDR3 is 15 residues. The germline V gene encodes CDR1 MNHNY and CDR2 SVGAGI (reference sequence). The chain's CDR3 is CASSDSGTGFYGYTF. The CDR3 DNA is TGTGCCAGCAGTGATTCCGGGACAGGATTCTATGGCTACACCTTC.

This clonotype was seen a single time. A single base separates this from a much larger clone, so it may be a read error. The CDR3 bases are TGTGCCTGGAGTATCAAGAACACTGAAGCTTCCTTT. Translating it yields CAWSIKNTEASF. J is TRBJ1-1 and V is TRBV30; D call uncertain. The CDR3 is 12 amino acids. Germline V gene lookup returns CDR1 GTSNPN and CDR2 SVGIG (reference sequence).

This clonotype was detected ten times or more. This rearrangement joins TRBV4-1 to TRBJ2-7; D possibly corresponds to TRBD1 (5 bases). This CDR3 is 15 amino acids long. V was pared by 1 base and J by 2 bases, with 12 bases between. From germline, CDR1 is MGHRA and CDR2 YSYEKL. The CDR3 DNA reads as TGCGCCAGCAGCCAAGTATATCAGGGAACCTACGAGCAGTACTTC. This codes for CASSQVYQGTYEQYF.

By sample fraction, this clonotype is medium-sized. This chain links TRBV7-2 with TRBJ2-1; the match to TRBD2 covers 7 bases. This CDR3 contains 14 residues. Losses at the gene ends were 1 base for V and 9 bases for J; bases not matched to a gene: 6. Germline V CDR1 and CDR2: SGHTA, FQGNSA. The CDR3 loop reads CASSLVAGAGEQFF. DNA for the CDR3: TGTGCCAGCAGCTTAGTGGCGGGAGCGGGTGAGCAGTTCTTC.

This clonotype occurred many times. V and J are TRBV18 and TRBJ2-2; the D is unclear. V lost 0 bases to trimming and J lost 1 base, with 0 bases between them. CDR3 length equals 13 residues. CDR1 is KGHSH, CDR2 LQKENI, per germline. The CDR3 loop reads CASSPPNTGELFF. CDR3 in DNA: TGTGCCAGCTCACCACCGAACACCGGGGAGCTGTTTTTT.

CDR3: CASSPSAGNQPQHF. CDR3 nucleotides: TGTGCCAGCTCACCGAGTGCGGGCAATCAGCCCCAGCATTTT. The V gene is TRBV18, the J gene TRBJ1-5, with D hard to call. The CDR3 consists of 14 residues. Germline CDR1 is KGHSH and CDR2 is LQKENI. Trimming shortened V by 3 bases and J by 2 bases, and 8 bases separated the two germline ends.

This clonotype came up many times. The rearrangement joins TRBV7-8 to TRBJ2-1; 9 bases fit TRBD2. The CDR3 contains 16 residues. The germline gives CDR1 SGHVS, CDR2 FQNEAQ. V lost 1 base to trimming and J lost 0 bases; unmatched junction nucleotides: 1. CDR3 protein: CASSLGAGGSYNEQFF. Written as DNA, the CDR3 is TGTGCCAGCAGCTTAGGAGCGGGAGGCTCCTACAATGAGCAGTTCTTC.

Concerning this clonotype itself: This is likely a read error, given that the CDR3 carries no conserved phenylalanine or tryptophan at its end. This chain uses TRBV20-1 with TRBJ1-5; TRBD1 matches at 7 bases. CDR1 is DFQATT and CDR2 is SNEGSKA in the germline V gene (reference sequence). This CDR3 is built from 15 residues. V was clipped by 3 bases and J by 3 bases; unmatched bases: 8. The CDR3 sequence is CSARARGGFNQPQHL. The CDR3 coding sequence is TGCAGTGCTAGGGCCAGGGGGGGGTTCAATCAGCCCCAGCATTTA.

This clonotype appeared many times. V usage is TRBV11-2 and J usage is TRBJ2-5; D assignment may be TRBD1 or TRBD2 (5 bases each). The germline V gene encodes CDR1 SGHAT and CDR2 FQNNGV. This CDR3 has 18 residues. Trimming took 5 bases from V and 7 from J, leaving 29 bases between them. For the CDR3, the DNA is TGTGCCAGCAGCCCCAGTAGTGGGCTCGATTGGGGCCGGGGGACCCAGTACTTC. Translation gives CASSPSSGLDWGRGTQYF.

V is TRBV7-2 and J is TRBJ2-3; 10 bases agree with TRBD2. Germline V gene data show CDR1 as SGHTA and CDR2 as FQGNSA. V was pared by 3 bases and J by 9 bases, with 3 bases of the junction left unmatched. The CDR3 is 13 residues long. The CDR3 region is CASSFGTSETQYF. DNA for the CDR3: TGTGCCAGCAGCTTTGGGACTAGCGAGACGCAGTATTTT.

This clonotype is labeled as medium-sized. This rearrangement joins TRBV7-2 to TRBJ1-6; D possibly corresponds to TRBD1 (5 bases). The CDR3 is made up of 15 amino acids. Deletions cut 1 base from V and 7 bases from J, with 11 bases between. Germline V CDR1 and CDR2: SGHTA, FQGNSA. The CDR3 is CASSLGGRSNSPLHF. In DNA, the CDR3 is TGTGCCAGCAGCTTAGGGGGACGGAGCAATTCACCCCTCCACTTT.

By its share, this clonotype is medium-sized. V is TRBV10-3 and J is TRBJ2-1; 9 bases are a match to TRBD1. The CDR3 loop spans 13 amino acids. Germline V gives CDR1 ENHRY, CDR2 SYGVKD. Trimming removed 9 bases from V and 3 bases from J; junction bases left unmatched: 3. The CDR3 bases are TGTGCCATGAGGACAGGGGACTACAATGAGCAGTTCTTC. Translation gives CAMRTGDYNEQFF.

This clonotype was detected many times. J is TRBJ2-2 and V is TRBV5-1; no clear D. V lost 0 bases and J 0 bases, leaving 6 bases between the germline ends. The CDR3 length is 15 residues. Germline V gene sequence: CDR1 SGHRS, CDR2 YFSETQ. CDR3 protein: CASSLVQTNTGELFF. The CDR3 coding sequence is TGCGCCAGCAGCTTGGTCCAGACGAACACCGGGGAGCTGTTTTTT.